This note documents a single T cell receptor beta chain sequence. Trimming cost V 4 bases and J 2 bases; bases outside gene matches: 11. This CDR3 spans 16 amino acids. The germline CDR1 and CDR2 sequences are SGHTS and YDEGEE. The source of the sample is a study of blood T cell repertoires in COVID-19. Study information: The United States, Italy and Spain supplied acute and convalescent COVID-19 samples. In each case, the material was cDNA or gDNA derived from T cells, B-cell-depleted T cells, or PBMCs.

Study processing details: Estimation of nucleated cell counts was performed using reference gene primer amplification. Libraries were prepared by immunoSEQ multiplex PCR; TCRdb keeps only in-frame clonotypes and omits some of them. The V and J calls and clone size were taken over from that table, and D and trimming were inferred from the DNA. The repertoire consists of tens of thousands of clones, with approximately 84% occurring once and the leading ten covering approximately 12%. Sequencing input: peripheral blood. The chain uses TRBV5-8 and TRBJ2-7; 8 positions agree with TRBD1. This clonotype was obtained from a human donor in a cohort sampled during active COVID-19. The CDR3 DNA sequence: TGTGCCAGCAGCCCACGTCCCGGGACAGGTACCTACGAGCAGTACTTC. It translates to CASSPRPGTGTYEQYF.